This T cell receptor beta chain was sequenced during a study of cytomegalovirus exposure and HLA in healthy donors (dated by TCRdb to the late 2010s). Notes on the research overall: According to a later analysis, one platform produced both the roughly 110 validation repertoires and the 620 or so repertoires of the first cohort. The study aimed to test whether cataloging public T cell receptors could reveal signatures of past pathogen exposure. Besides the first cohort of more than 650 subjects, a separate validation cohort made up of 120 or so different subjects was used. To predict cytomegalovirus infection status, the study brought together high-throughput TCR immunosequencing, statistical association of individual TCRs with disease status, and machine learning. On the study overall, not on this receptor specifically: Of the cluster scores, 85% to 95% were above 0 in a later analysis, which found that TCRs clustered in the first cohort also tended to co-occur in the roughly 130 validation repertoires. The study gave a list of under 200 TCR beta chains associated with cytomegalovirus. Three of the identified cytomegalovirus-associated TCR beta chains were confirmed in vitro to be specific for cytomegalovirus antigens. A later analysis lacked HLA typing for the validation cohort, so it scored co-occurrence in that cohort across all 110 or so repertoires. In both the original and validation cohorts, the classifier was reported to diagnose cytomegalovirus status with high specificity and sensitivity. The authors suggested that the approach could potentially be generalized to other disease states and immunological phenotypes. While some public TCRs were present in many individuals, most TCR sequences turned up only very rarely across donors.

Receptor libraries were prepared by the immunoSEQ multiplex PCR assay. In the source study's methods: A statistical classification framework was built to diagnose cytomegalovirus status from the catalog of TCR beta chain sequences. The source is immuneACCESS, and TCRdb retained only in-frame sequences with V and J called. Part of the clones is not carried over; for the studies checked, unresolved V genes explain less than half of this, and the remainder is unexplained. From that table come the V and J calls and clone size; the DNA was used to work out D and trimming. This sample gives 220,000 or so clones in total; over 70% of them show up just once. In total, the top ten clones hold over 13% of the sample. With respect to this clone: The specificity of this receptor is unknown. No much larger clone is present one base from it, and per-base qualities are unavailable.

Between the V and J ends, shortened by 7 bases and 1 base respectively, the junction contains 13 bases. Measured from the cysteine to the phenylalanine, the CDR3 is 14 residues long. Solely the CDR3 DNA is kept, with 42 bases framed from the first base. Looking up the germline V gene (reference sequence) yields CDR1 LNHDA and CDR2 SQIVND. Separate from the approximately 700-subject first cohort, the validation cohort of about 130 subjects was the group to which the donors belonged. Rearrangement joined TRBV19 to TRBJ1-2, with TRBD1 perhaps the D gene, on 5 matching bases. Sequences were obtained from PBMCs. The origin of this receptor is a woman in her thirties in good health and CMV-seropositive. The CDR3 reads as follows: CASTRDFLNYGYTF. The DNA is TGTGCCAGTACCCGGGACTTCCTTAACTATGGCTACACCTTC.